The present T cell receptor beta chain was sequenced within a study of siplizumab effects on memory and regulatory T cells. This clone appeared a single time. Sequenced by immunoSEQ multiplex PCR; TCRdb stores in-frame clones only, minus some. This table has roughly 60,000 clones, about 92% appearing once. Germline V lookup: CDR1 SGHVS, CDR2 FQNEAQ. The trim removed 5 bases at V and 7 bases at J, leaving 5 bases unmatched. This CDR3 has 13 residues. The TCR originated in a human donor in good health. The chain combines TRBV7-8 with TRBJ1-5, with 7 nucleotides matching TRBD1. Sequenced sample: CD8+ T cells sorted from blood. CDR3 in DNA: TGTGCCAGCAGCCTGGGACAGCCACAGCCCCAGCATTTT. Protein: CASSLGQPQPQHF.